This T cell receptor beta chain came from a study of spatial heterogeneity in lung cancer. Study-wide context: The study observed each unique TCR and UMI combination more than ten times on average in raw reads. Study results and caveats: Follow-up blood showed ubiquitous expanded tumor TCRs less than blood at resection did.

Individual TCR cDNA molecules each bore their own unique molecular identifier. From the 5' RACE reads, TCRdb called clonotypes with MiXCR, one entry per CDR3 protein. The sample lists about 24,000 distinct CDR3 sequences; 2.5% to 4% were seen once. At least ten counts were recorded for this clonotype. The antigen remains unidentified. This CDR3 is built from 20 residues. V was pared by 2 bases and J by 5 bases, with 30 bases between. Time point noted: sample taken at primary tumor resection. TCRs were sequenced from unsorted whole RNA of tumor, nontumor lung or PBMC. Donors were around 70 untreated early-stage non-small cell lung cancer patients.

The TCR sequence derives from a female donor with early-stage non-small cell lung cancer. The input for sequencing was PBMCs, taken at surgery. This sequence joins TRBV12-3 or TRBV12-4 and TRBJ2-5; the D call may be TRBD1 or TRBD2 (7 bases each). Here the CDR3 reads CASSLWSPLSSGQGGETQYF. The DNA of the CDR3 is TGTGCCAGCAGTTTATGGTCCCCCCTCTCTAGCGGCCAAGGGGGCGAGACCCAGTACTTC.